The T cell receptor (beta chain) described here comes from a study of T cells after yellow fever vaccination. Study-level background: SMART-Seq v4 Ultra Low Input served to prepare low-cell-number fractions. Findings of the study overall: Most primary-vaccination clones recurred post-booster (around 95% CD4, over 70% CD8). Of the clonotypes, a small share occurred in both CD4 and CD8 compartments.

In its sample, this clonotype was seen many times. The antigen is undetermined. V was shortened by 5 bases and J by 6 bases, with 14 bases between the two germline ends. Germline V gene sequence: CDR1 SEHNR, CDR2 FQNEAQ (reference sequence). The CDR3 spans 13 residues. TCRdb fed the 5' RACE reads into MiXCR, producing one record per CDR3 protein. The repertoire consists of 250,000 or so distinct CDR3 sequences, with about 3.9% occurring once and the leading ten covering around 19%. The specimen was PBMCs, collected 15 days after the yellow fever booster vaccination. The rearrangement joins TRBV7-9 to TRBJ2-7; TRBD1 or TRBD2 may be the D gene (5 bases each). The sequence was collected from a man between 18 and 35 years old who received the YFV17D yellow fever vaccine. This chain's CDR3 is CASSGTNEGEQYF. The CDR3 DNA reads as TGTGCCAGCAGCGGGACGAACGAGGGCGAGCAGTACTTC.